Following are 30 T cell receptor beta chains from one sample sequenced in a study of shared clonotypes between healthy human individuals. Sequenced by immunoSEQ multiplex PCR; TCRdb stores in-frame clones only, minus some. This sample has roughly 500,000 clones; about 72% occur once, and the top ten carry around 12%. The material sequenced was PBMCs. The receptors stem from a woman between 40 and 50 years old in good health. Some clones in this sample may be carry-over from other donors' samples.

CDR3 residues: CASSLVPTQETQYF. CDR3 coding DNA: TGTGCCAGCAGCTTAGTACCGACGCAAGAGACCCAGTACTTC. The gene calls are TRBV7-9 and TRBJ2-5; D gene unclear. CDR1 and CDR2 from the germline V gene are SEHNR and FQNEAQ (reference sequence). Deletions cut 1 base from V and 2 bases from J, with 8 bases between. This CDR3 spans 14 amino acids.

Comment on this clone: The sample has other DNA sequences that encode this CDR3 too. This chain links TRBV7-2 with TRBJ1-1; D is undetermined. Trimming removed 3 bases at V and 1 base at J, with 6 bases between. Germline assignment: CDR1 SGHTA and CDR2 FQGNSA. This CDR3 contains 13 residues. The CDR3: CASSFGPNTEAFF. CDR3 nucleotides: TGTGCCAGCAGCTTTGGACCGAACACTGAAGCTTTCTTT.

This chain connects TRBV11-1 to TRBJ2-7; 7 nucleotides match TRBD2. The CDR3 length is 15 residues. V lost 1 base, J lost 3 bases, and 6 bases stayed unmatched. CDR1 is SGHAT, CDR2 FQDESV, per germline (reference sequence). The CDR3 loop is CASSLDDSGLYEQYF. Written as DNA, the CDR3 is TGTGCCAGCAGCTTAGATGATAGCGGGCTCTACGAGCAGTACTTC.

This chain uses TRBV13 with TRBJ2-1; 8 bases agree with TRBD2. The CDR3 is made up of 15 amino acids. Germline CDR1 PRHDT, CDR2 FYEKMQ (reference sequence). Trimming took 4 bases from V and 8 from J; bases not matched to a gene: 10. This chain's CDR3 is CASSSGGLAVDEQFF. In nucleotides, the CDR3 is TGTGCCAGCAGCTCGGGAGGGCTAGCTGTGGATGAGCAGTTCTTC.

This sequence joins TRBV7-8 and TRBJ2-2, with D unclear. Germline V gene sequence: CDR1 SGHVS, CDR2 FQNEAQ. CDR3 length: 12 residues. With 6 bases removed from V and 8 bases from J, the gap between germline ends came to 10 bases. CDR3 in DNA: TGTGCCAGCAGGTCATTTGGGGGGGAGCTGTTTTTT. This sequence encodes CASRSFGGELFF.

V gene TRBV27 combines with J gene TRBJ1-4; D unresolved. Trimming took off 5 bases at V and 5 bases at J, with 9 bases between the two ends. The CDR3 consists of 13 residues. Germline-derived CDR1 and CDR2 are MNHEY and SMNVEV (reference sequence). The CDR3: CASSHRTNEKLFF. DNA for the CDR3: TGTGCCAGCAGTCACAGAACCAATGAAAAACTGTTTTTT.

The chain carries TRBV14 and TRBJ2-7; 12 bases fit TRBD2. The CDR3 has 17 amino acids. With V trimmed by 0 bases and J by 2 bases, 5 bases remained unmatched. Per the germline V gene, CDR1 is SGHDN and CDR2 is FVKESK. The CDR3 loop is CASSQDLGLAGPYEQYF. CDR3 bases: TGTGCCAGCAGCCAAGATCTCGGACTAGCGGGGCCCTACGAGCAGTACTTC. The whole variable domain, remainder taken from reference TRBV14 and TRBJ2-7, is EAGVTQFPSHSVIEKGQTVTLRCDPISGHDNLYWYRRVMGKEIKFLLHFVKESKQDESGMPNNRFLAERTGGTYSTLKVQPAELEDSGVYFCASSQDLGLAGPYEQYFGPGTRLTVT.

The J gene is TRBJ2-2, the V gene TRBV7-2; TRBD1 is a possible D gene (6 bases). Germline CDR1 is SGHTA and CDR2 is FQGNSA. There are 17 residues in the CDR3. The V end was cut by 5 bases, the J end by 0 bases, with 16 bases between. The CDR3 DNA follows: TGTGCCAGCAGCCCCTCTCCGGGACACACGAACACCGGGGAGCTGTTTTTT. Translating gives CASSPSPGHTNTGELFF.

The gene calls are TRBV23-1 and TRBJ2-7, with D possibly TRBD1 on 6 matching bases. TRBV23-1 is treated as an ORF (open reading frame) with a function not yet certain. The CDR3 length is 17 residues. The V and J ends lost 2 bases and 1 base respectively, with 18 bases between them. This chain's CDR3 is CASSQAWGRQESYEQYF. The CDR3 bases are TGCGCCAGCAGTCAAGCGTGGGGCAGACAGGAGTCCTACGAGCAGTACTTC.

The chain carries TRBV28 and TRBJ1-1; D might be TRBD1 (5 bases). The CDR3 sequence is 14 residues long. V lost 3 bases to trimming and J lost 4 bases, with 12 bases between them. Germline V gene sequence: CDR1 MDHEN, CDR2 SYDVKM. This CDR3 is CASSFPGIGTEAFF. The CDR3 nucleotides read TGTGCCAGCAGTTTCCCAGGGATCGGCACTGAAGCTTTCTTT.

The count of this clone is one. Here the CDR3 reads CASSLVASGITGELFF. The DNA for the CDR3 is TGTGCCAGCAGCTTAGTGGCTAGCGGGATCACCGGGGAGCTGTTTTTT. This chain connects TRBV7-7 to TRBJ2-2; the match to TRBD2 covers 9 bases. Germline CDR1 and CDR2: SSHAT and FNYEAQ (reference sequence). This CDR3 spans 16 amino acids. V trimming: 1 base; J trimming: 4 bases; junction bases outside the gene matches: 4.

The CDR3, as DNA: TGTGCCAGCAGCCCCGAGGGGGCTAGCGGGAGCTATGAGCAGTTCTTC. Protein sequence: CASSPEGASGSYEQFF. The chain carries TRBV7-3 and TRBJ2-1; 10 nucleotides align to TRBD2. Looked up from germline, CDR1 is SGHTA and CDR2 is FQGTGA. The V and J ends lost 5 bases and 8 bases, in that order; junction bases with no gene match: 12. The CDR3 consists of 16 residues.

This chain connects TRBV5-6 to TRBJ2-3; TRBD2 agrees at 8 bases. CDR1 is SGHDT and CDR2 is YYEEEE in the germline V gene. The J segment lost 0 bases and the V segment lost 4 bases, leaving 7 bases of the junction unmatched. There are 16 residues in the CDR3. The CDR3 DNA reads TGTGCCAGCAGCCCTACCGAGCGGGAGAGCACAGATACGCAGTATTTT. Translated, it gives CASSPTERESTDTQYF.

This clone occurred once. This sequence joins TRBV5-1 and TRBJ2-7; 7 bases fit TRBD2. Trimming at V came to 1 base and at J to 6 bases, leaving 13 bases not matched to a gene. Germline CDR1 reads SGHRS; CDR2 reads YFSETQ. The CDR3 extends over 16 amino acids. CDR3 sequence reads: CASSLLIASRGGEQYF. As DNA, the CDR3 is TGCGCCAGCAGCTTGTTAATCGCCTCCCGCGGGGGCGAGCAGTACTTC.

The CDR3 DNA sequence: TGCGCCAGCAGCCGACGGGGCCAGGAGTTGAGCAATCAGCCCCAGCATTTT. It specifies CASSRRGQELSNQPQHF. This sequence joins TRBV4-1 and TRBJ1-5; tentatively, D is TRBD1 (5 bases). Germline V gene lookup returns CDR1 MGHRA and CDR2 YSYEKL. Trimming left V 4 bases short and J 1 base short, with 17 bases between. The CDR3 runs 17 residues.

The rearrangement joins TRBV7-8 to TRBJ1-4; unclear D gene. Germline V lookup: CDR1 SGHVS, CDR2 FQNEAQ. V was cut by 0 bases and J by 1 base, with 12 bases left in between. The CDR3 is 17 amino acids. CDR3 region: CASSLAGREGTNEKLFF. In DNA, the CDR3 is TGTGCCAGCAGCTTAGCGGGGAGGGAGGGAACTAATGAAAAACTGTTTTTT. The whole variable domain, remainder taken from reference TRBV7-8 and TRBJ1-4, is GAGVSQSPRYKVAKRGQDVALRCDPISGHVSLFWYQQALGQGPEFLTYFQNEAQLDKSGLPSDRFFAERPEGSVSTLKIQRTQQEDSAVYLCASSLAGREGTNEKLFFGSGTQLSVL.

The chain is built from TRBV30 and TRBJ2-1, with D possibly matching TRBD1 (5 bases). CDR3 length equals 12 residues. V shed 1 base and J shed 8 bases, with 9 bases lying between them. In germline, CDR1 is GTSNPN, CDR2 SVGIG (reference sequence). CDR3 nucleotide sequence: TGTGCCTGGAGTGGGGGCCAACATGAGCAGTTCTTC. Translation: CAWSGGQHEQFF.

This chain uses TRBV2 with TRBJ1-4; TRBD1 agrees at 7 bases. The CDR3 totals 15 residues. J was trimmed by 7 bases and V by 6 bases; bases with no gene match: 11. Germline V gives CDR1 SNHLY, CDR2 FYNNEI. The chain's CDR3 is CASSETKTGFEKLFF. The DNA for the CDR3 is TGTGCCAGCAGCGAGACCAAGACAGGGTTTGAAAAACTGTTTTTT.

Turning to this clone: This CDR3 is also generated by other DNA sequences in the sample. The rearrangement uses TRBV19 and TRBJ2-2; D is unresolved. V dropped 4 bases and J dropped 1 base, with 4 bases sitting between them. Germline CDR1 reads LNHDA; CDR2 reads SQIVND (reference sequence). This CDR3 has 13 amino acids. The CDR3 nucleotides are TGTGCCAGTAGTAGTTTGAACACCGGGGAGCTGTTTTTT. This encodes CASSSLNTGELFF.

The chain joins TRBV29-1 to TRBJ2-1, with 10 bases that match TRBD2. CDR1 is SQVTM, CDR2 ANQGSEA, per germline. This CDR3 is 14 amino acids long. V trimming: 4 bases; J trimming: 5 bases; junction bases outside the gene matches: 5. CDR3 protein: CSVARLAGNNEQFF. The DNA for the CDR3 is TGCAGCGTTGCCCGACTAGCGGGTAACAATGAGCAGTTCTTC.

The rearrangement links TRBV6-1 to TRBJ2-7; D may be TRBD2 (5 bases). Between the trimmed V and J ends, which lost 2 bases and 5 bases, there was a span of 7 bases. The CDR3 covers 12 residues. Germline V gene lookup returns CDR1 MNHNS and CDR2 SASEGT. Here the CDR3 DNA reads TGTGCCAGCAGTGAAATGAGGGACGAGCAGTACTTC. Translation: CASSEMRDEQYF.

This chain uses TRBV27 with TRBJ1-6; D is ambiguous. The V gene lost 4 bases and the J gene lost 9 bases, with 13 bases spanning the gap. Germline loops: CDR1 MNHEY, CDR2 SMNVEV (reference sequence). The length of the CDR3 is 14 residues. The CDR3 DNA reads TGTGCCAGCAGTTCCGGCAGGACCATTTCACCCCTCCACTTT. Translating gives CASSSGRTISPLHF.

V is TRBV4-1 and J is TRBJ1-4; D is undetermined. The V gene lost 4 bases and the J gene lost 6 bases, with 9 bases spanning the gap. The CDR3 has 13 amino acids. CDR1 is MGHRA and CDR2 is YSYEKL in the germline V gene. DNA of the CDR3: TGCGCCAGCAGCCTAAGAGTATATGAAAAACTGTTTTTT. This translates into CASSLRVYEKLFF.

This sequence joins TRBV10-3 and TRBJ1-5, with D possibly matching TRBD1 (6 bases). Trimming cost V 1 base and J 3 bases, with 13 bases left between them. The germline V gene has CDR1 ENHRY and CDR2 SYGVKD. The CDR3 sequence is 16 residues long. The CDR3 DNA reads as TGTGCCATCAGTGAGTGGGGGGGACAATTCAATCAGCCCCAGCATTTT. Protein: CAISEWGGQFNQPQHF.

This clone has only one observation. The V gene is TRBV18, the J gene TRBJ2-3, with D maybe TRBD2 (6 bases). Germline V lookup: CDR1 KGHSH, CDR2 LQKENI. The CDR3 totals 15 residues. V shed 5 bases and J shed 3 bases, with 15 bases lying between them. The CDR3 loop reads CASSSNPGGTDTQYF. Written as DNA, the CDR3 is TGTGCCAGCTCATCAAACCCTGGGGGGACAGATACGCAGTATTTT.

The chain is built from TRBV9 and TRBJ2-2; 12 nucleotides agree with TRBD2. The germline V gene has CDR1 SGDLS and CDR2 YYNGEE. V trimming: 3 bases; J trimming: 7 bases; junction bases outside the gene matches: 13. This CDR3 is built from 18 residues. The CDR3 is CASSGRLAGVFEGGELFF. The DNA for the CDR3 is TGTGCCAGCAGCGGCCGACTAGCGGGAGTTTTTGAGGGCGGGGAGCTGTTTTTT.

This chain joins TRBV27 and TRBJ2-6; D call uncertain. V was shortened by 2 bases and J by 0 bases, with 14 bases between the two germline ends. This CDR3 region has 18 residues. Germline V gene data show CDR1 as MNHEY and CDR2 as SMNVEV (reference sequence). This CDR3 is CASSLQAPHLSGANVLTF. The CDR3 region has the DNA TGTGCCAGCAGTTTACAGGCTCCCCACCTCTCTGGGGCCAACGTCCTGACTTTC.

The chain has TRBV27 and TRBJ2-5; 10 nucleotides match TRBD2. V was clipped by 4 bases and J by 5 bases; unmatched bases: 7. Germline V gives CDR1 MNHEY, CDR2 SMNVEV (reference sequence). The CDR3 spans 15 residues. The CDR3 sequence: CASSSGSGRWETQYF. In nucleotides, the CDR3 is TGTGCCAGCAGTTCGGGTAGCGGGAGGTGGGAGACCCAGTACTTC.

This clone was counted between two and nine times. V usage is TRBV9 and J usage is TRBJ1-2; no firm D call. This CDR3 is built from 12 residues. CDR1 and CDR2 from the germline V gene are SGDLS and YYNGEE. V lost 7 bases to trimming and J lost 2 bases, with 9 bases between them. The CDR3 sequence is CASGQTNYGYTF. CDR3 in DNA: TGTGCCAGCGGCCAAACCAACTATGGCTACACCTTC.

A few counts support this clone. Since a far larger clone is one base different, this is likely a read error. The same CDR3 is also encoded by other DNA sequences in this sample. This chain joins TRBV30 and TRBJ2-3; TRBD2 agrees at 8 bases. The V segment lost 2 bases and the J segment 2 bases; nucleotides outside the gene matches: 12. Germline lookup yields CDR1 GTSNPN and CDR2 SVGIG (reference sequence). The CDR3 contains 17 residues. This CDR3 reads CAWSSTGGEIITDTQYF. CDR3 in DNA: TGTGCCTGGAGTAGCACGGGAGGGGAGATAATCACAGATACGCAGTATTTT. Based on the CDR3 plus reference TRBV30 and TRBJ2-3, the full variable domain is SQTIHQWPATLVQPVGSPLSLECTVEGTSNPNLYWYRQAAGRGLQLLFYSVGIGQISSEVPQNLSASRPQDRQFILSSKKLLLSDSGFYLCAWSSTGGEIITDTQYFGPGTRLTVL.